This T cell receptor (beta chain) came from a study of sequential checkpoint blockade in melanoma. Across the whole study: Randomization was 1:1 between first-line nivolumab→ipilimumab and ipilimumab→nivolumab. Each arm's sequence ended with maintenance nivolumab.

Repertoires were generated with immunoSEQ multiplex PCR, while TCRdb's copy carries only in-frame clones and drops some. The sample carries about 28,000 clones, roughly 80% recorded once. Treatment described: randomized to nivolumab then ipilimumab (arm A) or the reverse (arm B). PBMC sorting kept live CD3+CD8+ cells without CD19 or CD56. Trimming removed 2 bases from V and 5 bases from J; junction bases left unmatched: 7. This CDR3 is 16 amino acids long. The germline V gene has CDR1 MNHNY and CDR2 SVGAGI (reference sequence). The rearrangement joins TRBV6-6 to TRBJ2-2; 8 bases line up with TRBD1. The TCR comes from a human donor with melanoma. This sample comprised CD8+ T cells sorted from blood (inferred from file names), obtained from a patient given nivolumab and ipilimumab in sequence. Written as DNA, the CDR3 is TGTGCCAGCAGTTACGACGACAGGGGCTGGACCGGGGAGCTGTTTTTT. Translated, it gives CASSYDDRGWTGELFF.